This T cell receptor beta chain is from a study of beta chain features in type 1 diabetes. Points from the study as a whole: The study found moderately but significantly shorter TCRB CDR3s in all four CD4+ subsets of Type 1 diabetes patients.

Reverse transcribing all isolated RNA meant expressed TCRB transcripts were sequenced. TCRdb's table, derived via immunoSEQ multiplex PCR, lists solely in-frame clones and lacks some. The sample records some 150,000 clones, about 10% being singletons. The CDR3 sequence is 15 residues long. The germline CDR1 and CDR2 sequences are SGHRS and YFSETQ. V lost 5 bases to trimming and J lost 1 base, with 16 bases between them. This clone was observed a handful of times. Its antigen is unidentified. Input material: central memory CD4+ T cells from blood. The TCR comes from a man between 18 and 35 years old in good health. The J gene is TRBJ2-7, the V gene TRBV5-1; D perhaps matches TRBD1 (6 bases). The CDR3 DNA reads TGCGCCAGCAGTATCGAGCCGGGACAATCCTACGAGCAGTACTTC. Its translation is CASSIEPGQSYEQYF.